These 23 T cell receptor beta chains share one sample of origin, sequenced in a study of cytomegalovirus exposure and HLA in healthy donors. Primers: 60 Vbeta forward and 13 Jbeta reverse. Here immunoSEQ multiplex PCR was the method, and the copy in TCRdb shows in-frame clones only, minus some. The sample records 150,000 to 250,000 clones, approximately 79% being singletons. The specimen sequenced was PBMCs. The source of these receptors is a girl between 5 and 17 years old in good health and CMV-seropositive.

This chain uses TRBV19 with TRBJ2-6; D is possibly TRBD1 (7 bases). The CDR3 contains 20 residues. The V gene lost 2 bases and the J gene lost 0 bases, with 20 bases spanning the gap. The germline gives CDR1 LNHDA, CDR2 SQIVND (reference sequence). The CDR3 DNA is TGTGCCAGTAGTATATGGGGCGGCAGGGGGGAACTCTCTGGGGCCAACGTCCTGACTTTC. It encodes CASSIWGGRGELSGANVLTF.

This clone was counted a few times. This chain links TRBV7-8 with TRBJ1-2; TRBD1 aligns across 9 bases. The CDR3 totals 15 residues. Germline loops: CDR1 SGHVS, CDR2 FQNEAQ. J was trimmed by 5 bases and V by 5 bases; bases with no gene match: 9. CDR3: CASSPQGAQKYGYTF. The CDR3 DNA follows: TGTGCCAGCAGCCCACAGGGGGCGCAGAAGTATGGCTACACCTTC.

The chain has TRBV5-1 and TRBJ2-7; tentatively, D is TRBD2 (6 bases). CDR1 and CDR2 (germline): SGHRS, YFSETQ. Trimming left V 3 bases short and J 6 bases short, with 10 bases between. CDR3 length equals 12 residues. CDR3 sequence reads: CASSSGAPEQYF. The CDR3 nucleotides are TGCGCCAGCAGCTCGGGAGCCCCCGAGCAGTACTTC.

The chain recombines TRBV13 with TRBJ1-4; perhaps TRBD1 as D (5 bases). The V gene lost 4 bases and the J gene lost 1 base, with 10 bases spanning the gap. CDR3 length: 15 amino acids. From germline, CDR1 is PRHDT and CDR2 FYEKMQ (reference sequence). CDR3 nucleotides: TGTGCCAGCAGCTCGGGGGAGGTAACTAATGAAAAACTGTTTTTT. It translates to CASSSGEVTNEKLFF.

The chain has TRBV10-1 and TRBJ2-3; the D gene is possibly TRBD1 (5 bases). Germline values: CDR1 WNHNN, CDR2 SYGVQD (reference sequence). The CDR3 consists of 13 residues. V was trimmed by 4 bases and J by 6 bases, leaving 11 bases between them. DNA for the CDR3: TGCGCCAGCAGTGGTGGGGCCGGGGATACGCAGTATTTT. Translation: CASSGGAGDTQYF.

The chain employs TRBV19 and TRBJ2-1; 8 nucleotides line up with TRBD2. The CDR3 loop spans 15 amino acids. Germline CDR1 and CDR2: LNHDA and SQIVND (reference sequence). Germline trimming cut 7 bases from V and 1 base from J; bases unmatched to any gene: 6. The CDR3 DNA follows: TGTGCCAGTACCACCGGGACTAGGTCCTACAATGAGCAGTTCTTC. Its protein is CASTTGTRSYNEQFF.

The chain joins TRBV7-8 to TRBJ2-7; 9 bases fit TRBD2. The V gene end was trimmed by 3 bases and the J gene end by 3 bases; junction bases not matched to a gene: 9. This CDR3 comprises 16 residues. Germline V gene lookup returns CDR1 SGHVS and CDR2 FQNEAQ. The CDR3 loop is CASSLPPSGVFYEQYF. The DNA for the CDR3 is TGTGCCAGCAGCTTGCCACCTAGCGGGGTTTTCTACGAGCAGTACTTC.

V and J are TRBV5-6 and TRBJ1-3, with D possibly being TRBD1 (5 bases). Trimming shortened V by 5 bases and J by 4 bases, and 13 bases separated the two germline ends. Germline CDR1 is SGHDT and CDR2 is YYEEEE. CDR3 length: 14 amino acids. DNA for the CDR3: TGTGCCAGCAGGTTCGCGGGACTCGGAAACACCATATATTTT. It specifies CASRFAGLGNTIYF.

The chain joins TRBV21-1 to TRBJ1-5; whether TRBD1, the table's D call, matches the DNA was not checked. TRBV21-1 is an annotated pseudogene. The CDR3 contains 18 residues. CDR3 DNA sequence: TGTGCCAGCAGCAAATCCCGAGGACAGAGCTATAGCAATCAGCCCCAGCATTTT. Translation: CASSKSRGQSYSNQPQHF.

The chain joins TRBV25-1 to TRBJ2-7; no clear D gene. Germline V gene lookup returns CDR1 MGHDK and CDR2 SYGVNS. The CDR3 sequence is 11 residues long. V shed 9 bases and J shed 4 bases, with 10 bases lying between them. Here the CDR3 reads CARVVRYEQYF. The CDR3 nucleotides read TGTGCCAGGGTGGTACGGTACGAGCAGTACTTC.

The V and J genes are TRBV6-5 and TRBJ1-4; 9 nucleotides agree with TRBD1. The germline CDR1 and CDR2 sequences are MNHEY and SVGAGI. The V gene end was trimmed by 8 bases and the J gene end by 6 bases; junction bases not matched to a gene: 4. The CDR3 extends over 13 amino acids. CDR3 in DNA: TGTGCCAGCCGGGACAGGGTATATGAAAAACTGTTTTTT. Amino acids: CASRDRVYEKLFF.

V is TRBV19 and J is TRBJ2-1; 8 bases fit TRBD2. This CDR3 spans 14 amino acids. The ends lost 7 bases at V and 6 bases at J; junction bases unmatched: 8. The germline V gene has CDR1 LNHDA and CDR2 SQIVND (reference sequence). The CDR3 reads CASTPRGGSNEQFF. The CDR3 bases are TGTGCCAGTACCCCCCGGGGGGGCTCCAATGAGCAGTTCTTC.

This chain connects TRBV13 to TRBJ2-7; 8 positions agree with TRBD2. The CDR3 runs to 18 residues. Trimming cost V 4 bases and J 4 bases; bases outside gene matches: 18. CDR1 and CDR2 (germline): PRHDT, FYEKMQ (reference sequence). The CDR3 loop is CASSWTEWRSGGTYEQYF. DNA for the CDR3: TGTGCCAGCAGCTGGACAGAGTGGAGGAGCGGGGGTACGTACGAGCAGTACTTC.

V is TRBV7-9 and J is TRBJ2-1, with 7 nucleotides matching TRBD2. This CDR3 comprises 14 residues. Germline assignment: CDR1 SEHNR and CDR2 FQNEAQ (reference sequence). V shed 7 bases and J 7 bases; nucleotides not matched to a gene: 10. CDR3 bases: TGTGCCAGCACCTTGGGGGGAGCGGGGAATGAGCAGTTCTTC. Translating it yields CASTLGGAGNEQFF. The full variable domain, its missing parts supplied by reference TRBV7-9 and TRBJ2-1, is DTGVSQNPRHKITKRGQNVTFRCDPISEHNRLYWYRQTLGQGPEFLTYFQNEAQLEKSRLLSDRFSAERPKGSFSTLEIQRTEQGDSAMYLCASTLGGAGNEQFFGPGTRLTVL.

The CDR3 here is CASRPRSTGELFF. The CDR3 DNA reads as TGTGCCAGCAGACCGAGGAGCACCGGGGAGCTGTTTTTT. The chain joins TRBV27 to TRBJ2-2; the D is unclear. Germline assignment: CDR1 MNHEY and CDR2 SMNVEV (reference sequence). V lost 6 bases and J lost 4, with 9 bases in between. The CDR3 spans 13 residues.

This chain uses TRBV19 with TRBJ1-3; weak D call: TRBD1 (5 bases). The CDR3 runs 15 residues. Per the germline V gene, CDR1 is LNHDA and CDR2 is SQIVND (reference sequence). V was clipped by 4 bases and J by 0 bases, with 10 bases between them. CDR3 sequence reads: CASSTTVDSGNTIYF. The CDR3 region has the DNA TGTGCCAGTAGTACGACAGTTGACTCTGGAAACACCATATATTTT.

The chain carries TRBV9 and TRBJ1-3; 7 bases map to TRBD1. V was clipped by 4 bases and J by 4 bases; unmatched bases: 20. Per the germline V gene, CDR1 is SGDLS and CDR2 is YYNGEE. This CDR3 has 19 amino acids. The CDR3 region is CASSPHQVPTGFPGNTIYF. The CDR3 bases are TGTGCCAGCAGCCCTCACCAAGTCCCGACAGGGTTCCCCGGAAACACCATATATTTT.

The chain combines TRBV28 with TRBJ2-7; D is possibly TRBD1 (5 bases). CDR3 length equals 13 residues. V gave up 2 bases and J gave up 3 bases, with 8 bases separating them. Germline CDR1 reads MDHEN; CDR2 reads SYDVKM. CDR3 DNA: TGTGCCAGCAGTTTAGGCAGGGACTACGAGCAGTACTTC. Translated, it gives CASSLGRDYEQYF.

This rearrangement joins TRBV4-1 to TRBJ1-2; 8 nucleotides match TRBD1. The CDR3 totals 20 residues. Per the germline V gene, CDR1 is MGHRA and CDR2 is YSYEKL. The V gene end was trimmed by 1 base and the J gene end by 1 base; junction bases not matched to a gene: 17. The CDR3 sequence: CASSQVGGQGLANFNYGYTF. In DNA, the CDR3 is TGCGCCAGCAGCCAAGTAGGCGGACAGGGCCTAGCTAATTTTAACTATGGCTACACCTTC.

This clone turned up a few times. The chain is built from TRBV4-3 and TRBJ2-1, with 12 bases aligning to TRBD2. CDR1 LGHNA and CDR2 YSLEER come from the germline V gene. This CDR3 comprises 17 residues. The V gene end was trimmed by 0 bases and the J gene end by 7 bases; junction bases not matched to a gene: 7. The CDR3 coding sequence is TGCGCCAGCAGCCAAGAAGGAGCTAGCGGGGGGGTAAATGAGCAGTTCTTC. It specifies CASSQEGASGGVNEQFF.

The genes are TRBV5-4 and TRBJ2-1; TRBD2 aligns across 14 bases. J lost 8 bases, V lost 3 bases, and 13 bases had no gene match. CDR3 length: 18 amino acids. CDR1 SGHNT and CDR2 YYREEE come from the germline V gene (reference sequence). Here the CDR3 reads CASSSSGTSGGQRDEQFF. The CDR3 coding sequence is TGTGCCAGCAGCTCGTCCGGGACTAGCGGGGGCCAGAGGGATGAGCAGTTCTTC.

The chain joins TRBV18 to TRBJ2-3; 12 nucleotides match TRBD2. This CDR3 spans 15 amino acids. Germline loops: CDR1 KGHSH, CDR2 LQKENI. V trimming: 4 bases; J trimming: 1 base; junction bases outside the gene matches: 0. In DNA, the CDR3 is TGTGCCAGCTCACGACTAGCGGGGGGCACAGATACGCAGTATTTT. Its protein is CASSRLAGGTDTQYF. The whole variable domain, remainder taken from reference TRBV18 and TRBJ2-3, is NAGVMQNPRHLVRRRGQEARLRCSPMKGHSHVYWYRQLPEEGLKFMVYLQKENIIDESGMPKERFSAEFPKEGPSILRIQQVVRGDSAAYFCASSRLAGGTDTQYFGPGTRLTVL.

This clone has a handful of counts. The rearrangement joins TRBV19 to TRBJ1-1, with 7 bases matching TRBD1. After removal of 5 bases from V and 0 bases from J, the junction contained 6 bases not matched to a gene. This CDR3 region has 15 residues. Germline V gene lookup returns CDR1 LNHDA and CDR2 SQIVND (reference sequence). CDR3 residues: CASSEGTAMNTEAFF. The DNA of the CDR3 is TGTGCCAGTAGTGAGGGGACAGCCATGAACACTGAAGCTTTCTTT.